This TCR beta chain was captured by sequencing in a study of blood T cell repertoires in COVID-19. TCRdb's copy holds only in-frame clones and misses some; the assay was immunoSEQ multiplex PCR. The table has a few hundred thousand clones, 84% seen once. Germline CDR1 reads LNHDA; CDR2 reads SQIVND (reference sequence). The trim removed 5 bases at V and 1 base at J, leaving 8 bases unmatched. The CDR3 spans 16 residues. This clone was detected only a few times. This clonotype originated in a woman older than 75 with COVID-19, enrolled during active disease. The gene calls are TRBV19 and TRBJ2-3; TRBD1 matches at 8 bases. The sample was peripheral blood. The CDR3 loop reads CASSPDRGQRTDTQYF. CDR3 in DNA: TGTGCCAGTAGTCCTGACAGGGGCCAGCGCACAGATACGCAGTATTTT. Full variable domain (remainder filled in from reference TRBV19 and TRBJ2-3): DGGITQSPKYLFRKEGQNVTLSCEQNLNHDAMYWYRQDPGQGLRLIYYSQIVNDFQKGDIAEGYSVSREKKESFPLTVTSAQKNPTAFYLCASSPDRGQRTDTQYFGPGTRLTVL.